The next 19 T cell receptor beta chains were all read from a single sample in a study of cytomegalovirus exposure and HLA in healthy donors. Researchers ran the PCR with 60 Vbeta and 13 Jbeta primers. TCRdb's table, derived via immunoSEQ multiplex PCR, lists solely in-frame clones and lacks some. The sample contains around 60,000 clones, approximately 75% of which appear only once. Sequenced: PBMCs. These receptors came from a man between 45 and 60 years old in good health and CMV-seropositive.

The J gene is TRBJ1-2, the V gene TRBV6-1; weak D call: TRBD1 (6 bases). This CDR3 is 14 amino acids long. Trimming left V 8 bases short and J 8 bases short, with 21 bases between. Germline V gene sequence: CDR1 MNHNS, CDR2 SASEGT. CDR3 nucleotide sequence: TGTGCCAGCTCTCAGCTAATGGGGGCTAGGGGCTACACCTTC. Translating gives CASSQLMGARGYTF.

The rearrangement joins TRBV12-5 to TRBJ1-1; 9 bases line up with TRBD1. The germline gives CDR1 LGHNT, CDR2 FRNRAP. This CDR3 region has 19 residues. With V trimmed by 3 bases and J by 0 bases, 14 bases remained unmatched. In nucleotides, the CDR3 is TGTGCTAGTGGTTTAGTACAGGGGGCGGGGAGCCCCCTGAACACTGAAGCTTTCTTT. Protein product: CASGLVQGAGSPLNTEAFF.

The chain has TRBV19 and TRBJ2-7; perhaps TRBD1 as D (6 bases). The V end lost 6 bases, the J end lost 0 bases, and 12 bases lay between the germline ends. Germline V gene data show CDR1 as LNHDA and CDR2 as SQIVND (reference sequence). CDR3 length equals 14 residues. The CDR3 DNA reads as TGTGCCAGTAGACCCGGGACACTCTCCTACGAGCAGTACTTC. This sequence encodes CASRPGTLSYEQYF.

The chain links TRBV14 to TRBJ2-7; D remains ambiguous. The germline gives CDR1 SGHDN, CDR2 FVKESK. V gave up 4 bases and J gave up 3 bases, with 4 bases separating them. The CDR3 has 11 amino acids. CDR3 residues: CASSPGYEQYF. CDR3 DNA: TGTGCCAGCAGCCCCGGCTACGAGCAGTACTTC.

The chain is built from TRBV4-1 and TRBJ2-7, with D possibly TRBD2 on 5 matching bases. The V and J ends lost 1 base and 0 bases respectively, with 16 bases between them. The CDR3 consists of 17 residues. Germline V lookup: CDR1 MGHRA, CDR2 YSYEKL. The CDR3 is CASSQVPDSSGSYEQYF. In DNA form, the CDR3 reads TGCGCCAGCAGCCAAGTACCGGACTCCTCGGGCTCCTACGAGCAGTACTTC.

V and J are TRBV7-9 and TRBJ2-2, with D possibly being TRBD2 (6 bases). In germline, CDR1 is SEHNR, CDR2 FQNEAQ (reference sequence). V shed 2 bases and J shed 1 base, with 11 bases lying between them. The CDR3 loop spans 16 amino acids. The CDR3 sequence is CASSLPGTVNTGELFF. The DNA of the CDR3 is TGTGCCAGCAGCTTACCGGGGACTGTGAACACCGGGGAGCTGTTTTTT.

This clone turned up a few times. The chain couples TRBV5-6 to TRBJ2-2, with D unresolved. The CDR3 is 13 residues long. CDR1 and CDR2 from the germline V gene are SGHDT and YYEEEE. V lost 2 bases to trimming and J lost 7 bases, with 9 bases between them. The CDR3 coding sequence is TGTGCCAGCAGCTTTGCCTCGGGCGGGGAGCTGTTTTTT. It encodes CASSFASGGELFF. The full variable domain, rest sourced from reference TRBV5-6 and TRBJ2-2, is DAGVTQSPTHLIKTRGQQVTLRCSPKSGHDTVSWYQQALGQGPQFIFQYYEEEERQRGNFPDRFSGHQFPNYSSELNVNALLLGDSALYLCASSFASGGELFFGEGSRLTVL.

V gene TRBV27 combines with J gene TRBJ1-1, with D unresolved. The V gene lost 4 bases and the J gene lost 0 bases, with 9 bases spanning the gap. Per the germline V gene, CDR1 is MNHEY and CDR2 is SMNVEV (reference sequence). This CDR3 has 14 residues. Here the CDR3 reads CASSSPGLNTEAFF. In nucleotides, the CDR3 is TGTGCCAGCAGTTCGCCGGGTTTGAACACTGAAGCTTTCTTT.

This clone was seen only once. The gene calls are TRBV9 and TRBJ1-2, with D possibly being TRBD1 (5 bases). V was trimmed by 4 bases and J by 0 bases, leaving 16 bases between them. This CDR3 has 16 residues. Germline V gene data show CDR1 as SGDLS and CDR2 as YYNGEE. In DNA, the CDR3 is TGTGCCAGCAGCCACGATAAGACAGCCCCTAACTATGGCTACACCTTC. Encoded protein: CASSHDKTAPNYGYTF.

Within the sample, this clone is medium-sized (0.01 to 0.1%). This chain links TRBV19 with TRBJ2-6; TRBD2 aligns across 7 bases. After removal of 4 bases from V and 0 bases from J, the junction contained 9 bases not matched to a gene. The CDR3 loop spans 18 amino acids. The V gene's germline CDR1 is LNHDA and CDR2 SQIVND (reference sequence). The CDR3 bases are TGTGCCAGTAGTAGCATGGGAGGGCCAAGCTCTGGGGCCAACGTCCTGACTTTC. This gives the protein CASSSMGGPSSGANVLTF.

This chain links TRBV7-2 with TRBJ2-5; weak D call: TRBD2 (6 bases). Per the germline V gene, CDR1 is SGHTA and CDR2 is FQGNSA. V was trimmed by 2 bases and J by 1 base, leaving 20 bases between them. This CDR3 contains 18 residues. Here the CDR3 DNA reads TGTGCCAGCAGCTTATTCAGCGGAGGGTCGCCGGGCCAAGAGACCCAGTACTTC. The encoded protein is CASSLFSGGSPGQETQYF.

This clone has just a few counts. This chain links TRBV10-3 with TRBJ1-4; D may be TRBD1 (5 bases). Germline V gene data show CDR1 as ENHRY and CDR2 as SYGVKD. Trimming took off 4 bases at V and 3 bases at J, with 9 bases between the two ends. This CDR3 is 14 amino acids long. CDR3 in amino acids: CAISAAGANEKLFF. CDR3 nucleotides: TGTGCCATCAGTGCCGCGGGGGCTAATGAAAAACTGTTTTTT.

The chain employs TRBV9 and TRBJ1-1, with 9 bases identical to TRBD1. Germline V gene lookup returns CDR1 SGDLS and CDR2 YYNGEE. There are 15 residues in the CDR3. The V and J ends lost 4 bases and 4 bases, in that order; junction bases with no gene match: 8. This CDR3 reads CASSPSGTGITEAFF. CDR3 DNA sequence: TGTGCCAGCAGCCCATCCGGGACAGGGATCACTGAAGCTTTCTTT.

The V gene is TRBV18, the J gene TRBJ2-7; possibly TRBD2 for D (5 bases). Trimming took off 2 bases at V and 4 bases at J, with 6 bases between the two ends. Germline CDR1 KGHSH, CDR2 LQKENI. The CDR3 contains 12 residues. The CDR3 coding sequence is TGTGCCAGCTCACCAAGAGGGTACGAGCAGTACTTC. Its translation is CASSPRGYEQYF.

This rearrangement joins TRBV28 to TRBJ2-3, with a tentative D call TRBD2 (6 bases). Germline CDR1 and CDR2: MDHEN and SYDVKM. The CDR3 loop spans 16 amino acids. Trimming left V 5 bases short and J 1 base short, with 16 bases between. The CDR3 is CASSPGWGGGTDTQYF. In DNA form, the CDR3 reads TGTGCCAGCAGTCCGGGGTGGGGAGGTGGCACAGATACGCAGTATTTT.

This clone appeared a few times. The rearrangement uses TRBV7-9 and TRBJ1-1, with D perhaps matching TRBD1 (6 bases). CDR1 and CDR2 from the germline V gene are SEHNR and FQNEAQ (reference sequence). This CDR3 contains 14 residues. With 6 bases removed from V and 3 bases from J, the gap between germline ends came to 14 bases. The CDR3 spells CASRAGAFDTEAFF. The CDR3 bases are TGTGCCAGCAGGGCGGGGGCGTTTGACACTGAAGCTTTCTTT.

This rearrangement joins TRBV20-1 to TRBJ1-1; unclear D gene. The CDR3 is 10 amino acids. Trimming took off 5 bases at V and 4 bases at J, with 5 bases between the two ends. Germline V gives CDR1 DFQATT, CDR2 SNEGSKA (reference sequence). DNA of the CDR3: TGCAGTGCTGAGGGCACTGAAGCTTTCTTT. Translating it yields CSAEGTEAFF.

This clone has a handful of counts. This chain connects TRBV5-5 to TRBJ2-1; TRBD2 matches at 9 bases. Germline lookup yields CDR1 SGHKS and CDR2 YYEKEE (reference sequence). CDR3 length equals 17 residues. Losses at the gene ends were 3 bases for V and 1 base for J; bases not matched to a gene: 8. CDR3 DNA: TGTGCCAGCAGCTCGACCCTTAGCGGGAGTTCCTACAATGAGCAGTTCTTC. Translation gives CASSSTLSGSSYNEQFF.

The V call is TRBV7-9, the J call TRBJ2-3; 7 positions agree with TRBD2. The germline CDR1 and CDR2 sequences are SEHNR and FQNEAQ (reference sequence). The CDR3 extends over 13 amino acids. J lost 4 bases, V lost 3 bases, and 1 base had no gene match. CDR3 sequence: CASSFGLADTQYF. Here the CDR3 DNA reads TGTGCCAGCAGCTTTGGACTAGCAGATACGCAGTATTTT.